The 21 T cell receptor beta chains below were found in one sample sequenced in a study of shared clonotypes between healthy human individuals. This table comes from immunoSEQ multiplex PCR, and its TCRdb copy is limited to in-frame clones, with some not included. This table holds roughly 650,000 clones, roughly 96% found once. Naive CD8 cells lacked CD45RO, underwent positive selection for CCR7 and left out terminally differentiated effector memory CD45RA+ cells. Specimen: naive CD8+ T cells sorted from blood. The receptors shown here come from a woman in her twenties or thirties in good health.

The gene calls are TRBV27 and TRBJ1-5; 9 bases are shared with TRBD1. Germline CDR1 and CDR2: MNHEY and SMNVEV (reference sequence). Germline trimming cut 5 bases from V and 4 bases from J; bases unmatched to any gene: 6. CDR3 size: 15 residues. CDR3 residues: CASSPLDRGNQPQHF. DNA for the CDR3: TGTGCCAGCAGTCCACTCGACAGGGGGAATCAGCCCCAGCATTTT.

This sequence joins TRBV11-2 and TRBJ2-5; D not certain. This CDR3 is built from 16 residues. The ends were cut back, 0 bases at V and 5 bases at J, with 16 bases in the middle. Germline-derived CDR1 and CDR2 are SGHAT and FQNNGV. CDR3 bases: TGTGCCAGCAGCTTAGATTTTAACTCACTGGGGGAGACCCAGTACTTC. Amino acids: CASSLDFNSLGETQYF.

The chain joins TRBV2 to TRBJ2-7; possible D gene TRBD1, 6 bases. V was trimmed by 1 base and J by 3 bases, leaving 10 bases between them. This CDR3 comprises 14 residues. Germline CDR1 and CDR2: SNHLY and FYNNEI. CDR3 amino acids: CASSEGTALYEQYF. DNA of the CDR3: TGTGCCAGCAGTGAAGGGACAGCTCTCTACGAGCAGTACTTC.

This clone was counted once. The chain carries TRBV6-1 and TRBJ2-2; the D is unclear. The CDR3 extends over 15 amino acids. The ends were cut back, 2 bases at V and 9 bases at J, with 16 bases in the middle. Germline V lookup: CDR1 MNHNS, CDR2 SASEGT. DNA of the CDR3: TGTGCCAGCAGTGAAAGAAAGCTCTCTACCTGGGAGCTGTTTTTT. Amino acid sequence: CASSERKLSTWELFF.

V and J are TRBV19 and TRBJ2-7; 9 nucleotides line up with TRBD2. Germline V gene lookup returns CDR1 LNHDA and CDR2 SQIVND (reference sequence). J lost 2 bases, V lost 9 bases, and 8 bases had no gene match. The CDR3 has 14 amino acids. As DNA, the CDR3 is TGTGCCAGCTCCAGCGGGAGGAGGCCCTACGAGCAGTACTTC. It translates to CASSSGRRPYEQYF. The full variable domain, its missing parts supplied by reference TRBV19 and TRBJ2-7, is DGGITQSPKYLFRKEGQNVTLSCEQNLNHDAMYWYRQDPGQGLRLIYYSQIVNDFQKGDIAEGYSVSREKKESFPLTVTSAQKNPTAFYLCASSSGRRPYEQYFGPGTRLTVT.

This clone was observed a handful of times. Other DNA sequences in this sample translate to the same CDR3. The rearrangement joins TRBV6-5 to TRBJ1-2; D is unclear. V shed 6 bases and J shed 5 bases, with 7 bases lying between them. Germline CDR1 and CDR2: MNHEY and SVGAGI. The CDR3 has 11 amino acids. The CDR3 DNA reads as TGTGCCAGCAGCACCGGGTATGGCTACACCTTC. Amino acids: CASSTGYGYTF.

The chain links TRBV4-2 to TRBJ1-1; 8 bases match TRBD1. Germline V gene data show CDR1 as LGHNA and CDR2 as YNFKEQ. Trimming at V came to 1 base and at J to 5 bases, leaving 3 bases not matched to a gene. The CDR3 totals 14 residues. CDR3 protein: CASSQADRETEAFF. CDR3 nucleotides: TGTGCCAGCAGCCAAGCGGACAGGGAAACTGAAGCTTTCTTT.

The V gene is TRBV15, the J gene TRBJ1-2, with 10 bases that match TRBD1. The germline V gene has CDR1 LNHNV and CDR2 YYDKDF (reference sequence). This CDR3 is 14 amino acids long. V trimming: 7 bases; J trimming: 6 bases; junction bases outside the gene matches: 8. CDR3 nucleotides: TGTGCCACCACCCCAGGGACAGGGGTCCATGGCTACACCTTC. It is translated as CATTPGTGVHGYTF.

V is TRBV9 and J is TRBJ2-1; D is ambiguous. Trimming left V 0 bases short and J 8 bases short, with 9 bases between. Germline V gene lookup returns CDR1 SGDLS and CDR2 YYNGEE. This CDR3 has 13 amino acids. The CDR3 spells CASSVATPHEQFF. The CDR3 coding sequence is TGTGCCAGCAGCGTAGCTACCCCCCATGAGCAGTTCTTC.

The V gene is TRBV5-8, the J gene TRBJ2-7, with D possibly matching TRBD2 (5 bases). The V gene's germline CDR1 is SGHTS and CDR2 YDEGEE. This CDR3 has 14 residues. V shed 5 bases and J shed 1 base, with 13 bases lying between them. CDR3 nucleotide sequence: TGTGCCAGCAGACACGGACTTAGTTCCTACGAGCAGTACTTC. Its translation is CASRHGLSSYEQYF.

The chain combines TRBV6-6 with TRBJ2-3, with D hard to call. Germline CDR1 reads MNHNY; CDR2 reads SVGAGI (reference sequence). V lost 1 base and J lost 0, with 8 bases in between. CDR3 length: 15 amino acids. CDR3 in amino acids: CASSYFDSSTDTQYF. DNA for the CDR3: TGTGCCAGCAGTTACTTCGACTCCAGCACAGATACGCAGTATTTT.

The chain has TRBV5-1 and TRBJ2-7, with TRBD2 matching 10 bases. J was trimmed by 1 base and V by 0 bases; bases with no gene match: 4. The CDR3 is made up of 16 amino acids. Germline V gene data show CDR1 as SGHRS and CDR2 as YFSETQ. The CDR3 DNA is TGCGCCAGCAGCTTGGCGGCTAGCGGGGGATCCTACGAGCAGTACTTC. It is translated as CASSLAASGGSYEQYF.

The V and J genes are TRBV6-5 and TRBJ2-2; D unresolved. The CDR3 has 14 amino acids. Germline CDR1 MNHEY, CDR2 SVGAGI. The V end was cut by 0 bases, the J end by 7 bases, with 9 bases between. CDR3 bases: TGTGCCAGCAGTTACTCAAGGTTGCTCGGGGAGCTGTTTTTT. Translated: CASSYSRLLGELFF.

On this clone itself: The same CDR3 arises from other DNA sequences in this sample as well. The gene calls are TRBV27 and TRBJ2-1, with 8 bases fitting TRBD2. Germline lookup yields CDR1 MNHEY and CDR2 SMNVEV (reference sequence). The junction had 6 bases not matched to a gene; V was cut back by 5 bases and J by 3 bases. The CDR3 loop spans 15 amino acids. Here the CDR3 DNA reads TGTGCCAGCAGTCTCCTCAGCGGGAGCTACAATGAGCAGTTCTTC. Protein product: CASSLLSGSYNEQFF.

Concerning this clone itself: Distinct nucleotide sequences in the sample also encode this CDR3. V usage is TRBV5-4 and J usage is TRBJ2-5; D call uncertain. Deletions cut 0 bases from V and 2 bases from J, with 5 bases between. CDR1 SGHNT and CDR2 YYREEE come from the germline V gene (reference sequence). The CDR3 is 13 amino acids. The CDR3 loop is CASSLETQETQYF. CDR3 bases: TGTGCCAGCAGCTTGGAGACTCAAGAGACCCAGTACTTC.

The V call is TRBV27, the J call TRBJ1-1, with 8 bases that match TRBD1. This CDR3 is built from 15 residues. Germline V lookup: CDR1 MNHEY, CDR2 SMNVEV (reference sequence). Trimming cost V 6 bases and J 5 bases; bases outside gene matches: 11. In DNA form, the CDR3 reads TGTGCCAGCAGCGCCCTTGGACAGGGTTGGACTGAAGCTTTCTTT. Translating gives CASSALGQGWTEAFF.

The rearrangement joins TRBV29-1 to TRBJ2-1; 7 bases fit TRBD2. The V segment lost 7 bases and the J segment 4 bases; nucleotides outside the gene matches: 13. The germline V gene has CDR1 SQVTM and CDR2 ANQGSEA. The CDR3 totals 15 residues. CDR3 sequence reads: CSAMQLAQNYNEQFF. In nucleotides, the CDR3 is TGCAGCGCCATGCAACTAGCGCAAAATTACAATGAGCAGTTCTTC.

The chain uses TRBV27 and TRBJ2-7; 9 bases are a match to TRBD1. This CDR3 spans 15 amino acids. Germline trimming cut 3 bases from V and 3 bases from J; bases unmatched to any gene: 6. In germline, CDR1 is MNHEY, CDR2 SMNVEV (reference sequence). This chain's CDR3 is CASSFEGTGSYEQYF. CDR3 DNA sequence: TGTGCCAGCAGTTTTGAAGGGACAGGGAGCTACGAGCAGTACTTC.

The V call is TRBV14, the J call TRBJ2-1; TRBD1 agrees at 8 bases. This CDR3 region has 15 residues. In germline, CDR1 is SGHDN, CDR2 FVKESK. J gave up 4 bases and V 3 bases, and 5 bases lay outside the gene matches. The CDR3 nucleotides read TGTGCCAGCAGCCAGGACAGGGACCTTTACAATGAGCAGTTCTTC. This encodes CASSQDRDLYNEQFF. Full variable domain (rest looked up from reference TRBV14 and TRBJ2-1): EAGVTQFPSHSVIEKGQTVTLRCDPISGHDNLYWYRRVMGKEIKFLLHFVKESKQDESGMPNNRFLAERTGGTYSTLKVQPAELEDSGVYFCASSQDRDLYNEQFFGPGTRLTVL.

DNA of the CDR3: TGTGCCAGCAGTTTATCATGGGGGGTAGAGACCCAGTACTTC. Translation gives CASSLSWGVETQYF. The chain couples TRBV28 to TRBJ2-5, with TRBD2 as a possible D gene (6 bases). Trimming cost V 1 base and J 4 bases, with 10 bases left between them. The CDR3 has 14 amino acids. Germline V gives CDR1 MDHEN, CDR2 SYDVKM.

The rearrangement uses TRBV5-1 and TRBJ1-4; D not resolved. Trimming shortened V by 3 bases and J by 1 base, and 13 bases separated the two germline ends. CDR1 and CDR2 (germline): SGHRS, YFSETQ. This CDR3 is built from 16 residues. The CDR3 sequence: CASSSKEWGTNEKLFF. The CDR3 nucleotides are TGCGCCAGCAGCTCGAAGGAGTGGGGAACTAATGAAAAACTGTTTTTT.